The clone carrying this T cell receptor beta chain was observed many times. The target antigen is unknown. Trimming took off 3 bases at V and 6 bases at J, with 14 bases between the two ends. Germline V gene sequence: CDR1 SNHLY, CDR2 FYNNEI. CDR3 length: 14 amino acids. The sample comes from a study of CD8+CD57+ T cells in acquired aplastic anemia. Overall study: The mean DNA yield obtained from sorted CD4+ and CD8+ cells came to roughly 3 ug.

General study points: About 30 CD8+ CDR3 sequences occurred in both the patients and the controls.

It was genomic DNA that served as the template for profiling TCR beta VDJ and CDR3. TCRdb analysed the reads with MiXCR anew, one entry per CDR3 protein. The table includes roughly 500,000 distinct CDR3 sequences, approximately 33% detected once. The sequenced patients had an expansion of CD8+CD57+ cells seen by flow cytometry. Blood samples were obtained from patients who had received no prior therapy. The specimen sequenced was sorted CD4+, CD8+, or CD8+CD57+ T cells (not recorded which) from PBMCs. This sequence originates from a human donor with aplastic anemia. V gene TRBV2 combines with J gene TRBJ1-1; tentatively, D is TRBD1 (6 bases). In DNA, the CDR3 is TGTGCCAGCAGTGATGTACAGGGAGTTTCTGAAGCTTTCTTT. Translating it yields CASSDVQGVSEAFF.